Shown below are 29 T cell receptor beta chains from a single sample sequenced in a study of siplizumab effects on memory and regulatory T cells (dated by TCRdb to the late 2010s). The library came from the immunoSEQ multiplex PCR assay. TCRdb carries this immuneACCESS record with in-frame sequences only. Its versions omit some clonotypes, under half of them owing to an unresolved V gene in the studies checked, with the rest unexplained. This sample has about 110,000 clones in its table, and roughly nine tenths of those were observed once. Together, the top ten hold roughly 0.75% of the sample. The specimen was Tregs sorted from blood. Every receptor here comes from a human donor in good health.

The table lists this clone with a count of one. This chain joins TRBV6-1 and TRBJ1-5; D is ambiguous. V was clipped by 4 bases and J by 1 base, with 8 bases between them. The length of the CDR3 is 14 residues. The germline CDR1 and CDR2 sequences are MNHNS and SASEGT. This CDR3 reads CASSVIFSNQPQHF. The CDR3 DNA follows: TGTGCCAGCAGTGTGATTTTCAGCAATCAGCCCCAGCATTTT.

Written as DNA, the CDR3 is TGCGCCAGCAGCCCCGGACAGGGGAGCAATCAGCCCCAGCATTTT. Its translation is CASSPGQGSNQPQHF. This chain links TRBV5-1 with TRBJ1-5, with TRBD1 matching 9 bases. The CDR3 totals 15 residues. V dropped 4 bases and J dropped 1; count of bases not matched to a gene: 3. The germline gives CDR1 SGHRS, CDR2 YFSETQ.

The genes are TRBV9 and TRBJ2-2; 8 nucleotides match TRBD2. The germline V gene has CDR1 SGDLS and CDR2 YYNGEE. This CDR3 is 15 amino acids long. After removal of 5 bases from V and 6 bases from J, the junction contained 9 bases not matched to a gene. CDR3 nucleotide sequence: TGTGCCAGCAGAGGAAGACGGGAGGGCCCCGGGGAGCTGTTTTTT. It translates to CASRGRREGPGELFF.

The chain uses TRBV11-2 and TRBJ2-3, with 10 nucleotides matching TRBD2. The CDR3 runs to 12 residues. Germline V gene sequence: CDR1 SGHAT, CDR2 FQNNGV. Trimming at V came to 7 bases and at J to 12 bases, leaving 7 bases not matched to a gene. CDR3 sequence (DNA): TGTGCCAGCATCAAACTAGCGGGGCCTCAGTATTTT. It translates to CASIKLAGPQYF. The full variable domain, its missing parts supplied by reference TRBV11-2 and TRBJ2-3, is EAGVAQSPRYKIIEKRQSVAFWCNPISGHATLYWYQQILGQGPKLLIQFQNNGVVDDSQLPKDRFSAERLKGVDSTLKIQPAKLEDSAVYLCASIKLAGPQYFGPGTRLTVL.

The chain is built from TRBV12-5 and TRBJ2-1; TRBD2 agrees at 8 bases. CDR1 and CDR2 (germline): LGHNT, FRNRAP. This CDR3 is built from 16 residues. With 0 bases clipped from V and 3 bases from J, the junction kept 4 bases outside the gene matches. This CDR3 reads CASGLVAGGFYNEQFF. The CDR3, as DNA: TGTGCTAGTGGTTTGGTGGCGGGGGGTTTCTACAATGAGCAGTTCTTC.

This clone turned up a few times. This chain connects TRBV5-1 to TRBJ2-5; 7 positions agree with TRBD1. This CDR3 is 12 amino acids long. J was trimmed by 1 base and V by 7 bases; bases with no gene match: 1. CDR1 SGHRS and CDR2 YFSETQ come from the germline V gene. The CDR3, as DNA: TGCGCCAGCGGGACAGTCCAAGAGACCCAGTACTTC. As protein: CASGTVQETQYF.

The chain employs TRBV7-9 and TRBJ2-2, with 7 bases that match TRBD2. J lost 1 base, V lost 11 bases, and 4 bases had no gene match. This CDR3 comprises 13 residues. From germline, CDR1 is SEHNR and CDR2 FQNEAQ (reference sequence). As DNA, the CDR3 is TGTGCCGGGGAGGGTAGGAACACCGGGGAGCTGTTTTTT. This codes for CAGEGRNTGELFF.

The chain has TRBV7-8 and TRBJ1-5; D is unresolved. Germline-derived CDR1 and CDR2 are SGHVS and FQNEAQ. The CDR3 covers 12 residues. V dropped 3 bases and J dropped 0 bases, with 0 bases sitting between them. CDR3 in DNA: TGTGCCAGCAGCTTTAGCAATCAGCCCCAGCATTTT. Its translation is CASSFSNQPQHF.

The V call is TRBV16, the J call TRBJ2-7; D unresolved. The V end lost 4 bases, the J end lost 0 bases, and 7 bases lay between the germline ends. The germline V gene encodes CDR1 KGHSY and CDR2 FQNENV. CDR3 length: 13 residues. This chain's CDR3 is CASSRALSYEQYF. CDR3 DNA sequence: TGTGCCAGCAGCCGGGCACTCTCCTACGAGCAGTACTTC.

The chain combines TRBV6-1 with TRBJ2-7; D call uncertain. Germline V CDR1 and CDR2: MNHNS, SASEGT. The CDR3 consists of 19 residues. Trimming left V 4 bases short and J 1 base short, with 26 bases between. CDR3 nucleotides: TGTGCCAGCAGTGTGGGTTGGCTTCCCGGGTTTGCCCAGTCCTACGAGCAGTACTTC. Residues: CASSVGWLPGFAQSYEQYF.

The V gene is TRBV4-2, the J gene TRBJ2-5, with TRBD2 matching 9 bases. This CDR3 is 16 amino acids long. The germline gives CDR1 LGHNA, CDR2 YNFKEQ. V lost 1 base, J lost 0 bases, and 3 bases stayed unmatched. The CDR3 sequence: CASSQGVAGDQETQYF. DNA of the CDR3: TGTGCCAGCAGCCAAGGGGTAGCGGGGGACCAAGAGACCCAGTACTTC.

The chain is built from TRBV19 and TRBJ1-2; D is possibly TRBD1 (5 bases). The V gene lost 3 bases and the J gene lost 6 bases, with 14 bases spanning the gap. The CDR3 totals 14 residues. From germline, CDR1 is LNHDA and CDR2 SQIVND (reference sequence). The CDR3 coding sequence is TGTGCCAGTAGTATCGGCAGGGATCAAGATGGCTACACCTTC. This sequence encodes CASSIGRDQDGYTF.

J is TRBJ2-3 and V is TRBV6-5, with 8 positions matching TRBD2. V shed 0 bases and J 4 bases; nucleotides not matched to a gene: 6. The CDR3 has 16 residues. Germline V gives CDR1 MNHEY, CDR2 SVGAGI. The CDR3 loop is CASSYSIGREADTQYF. For the CDR3, the DNA is TGTGCCAGCAGTTACTCGATCGGGAGGGAGGCAGATACGCAGTATTTT.

The chain has TRBV6-1 and TRBJ1-1, with unresolved D. Trimming cost V 2 bases and J 7 bases, with 17 bases left between them. The CDR3 sequence is 15 residues long. The germline gives CDR1 MNHNS, CDR2 SASEGT. CDR3 bases: TGTGCCAGCAGTGAACTTAACAGAGGGTACCTTGAAGCTTTCTTT. It yields the protein CASSELNRGYLEAFF.

The V gene is TRBV11-3, the J gene TRBJ2-1; no clear D gene. The germline V and J ends were trimmed by 0 bases and 1 base, with 4 bases remaining between them. This CDR3 comprises 14 residues. Germline V gives CDR1 SGHNT, CDR2 YENEEA. As DNA, the CDR3 is TGTGCCAGCAGCTTAGATCATTCCTACAATGAGCAGTTCTTC. It translates to CASSLDHSYNEQFF.

The gene calls are TRBV7-9 and TRBJ2-7; TRBD1 matches at 7 bases. Unmatched junction bases numbered 13, after V lost 5 bases and J lost 3 bases. CDR1 is SEHNR and CDR2 is FQNEAQ in the germline V gene (reference sequence). The CDR3 has 16 amino acids. CDR3 residues: CASSPSKGTEGYEQYF. The CDR3 DNA reads as TGTGCCAGCAGCCCCAGTAAGGGGACAGAGGGCTACGAGCAGTACTTC.

V gene TRBV12-2 combines with J gene TRBJ2-2; the listed D gene, TRBD1, was not tested against the DNA. TRBV12-2 has pseudogene status. The CDR3 contains 12 residues. The CDR3 is CASRWAPGELFF. The CDR3 DNA follows: TGTGCAAGTCGCTGGGCACCCGGGGAGCTGTTTTTT.

CDR3 in amino acids: CASSVGVYSYEQYF. As DNA, the CDR3 is TGTGCCAGCAGCGTGGGAGTTTACAGCTACGAGCAGTACTTC. The chain employs TRBV5-4 and TRBJ2-7, with D possibly being TRBD2 (5 bases). Trimming took off 4 bases at V and 3 bases at J, with 14 bases between the two ends. The length of the CDR3 is 14 residues. Germline CDR1 reads SGHNT; CDR2 reads YYREEE (reference sequence).

V is TRBV19 and J is TRBJ2-2; 10 bases line up with TRBD1. CDR1 is LNHDA, CDR2 SQIVND, per germline (reference sequence). After removal of 5 bases from V and 4 bases from J, the junction contained 1 base not matched to a gene. This CDR3 comprises 14 residues. Here the CDR3 DNA reads TGTGCCAGTAGTGGGACAGGGGTCACCGGGGAGCTGTTTTTT. Translation: CASSGTGVTGELFF.

The gene calls are TRBV7-9 and TRBJ2-1; D unresolved. Germline values: CDR1 SEHNR, CDR2 FQNEAQ (reference sequence). The CDR3 is 13 residues long. Between the trimmed V and J ends, which lost 3 bases and 8 bases, there was a span of 11 bases. This CDR3 reads CASSFGAFYEQFF. CDR3 nucleotide sequence: TGTGCCAGCAGCTTTGGAGCCTTCTATGAGCAGTTCTTC.

This chain uses TRBV6-1 with TRBJ1-1, with no clear D. The germline V gene encodes CDR1 MNHNS and CDR2 SASEGT. V was shortened by 8 bases and J by 5 bases, with 12 bases between the two germline ends. CDR3 length: 12 residues. The chain's CDR3 is CASGFPGTEAFF. DNA for the CDR3: TGTGCCAGCGGTTTCCCAGGTACTGAAGCTTTCTTT.

V and J are TRBV5-5 and TRBJ2-3; a possible D gene is TRBD1 (5 bases). V lost 4 bases, J lost 6 bases, and 15 bases lay in between. The CDR3 runs 14 residues. Germline V lookup: CDR1 SGHKS, CDR2 YYEKEE (reference sequence). CDR3 sequence reads: CASSRPGKDDTQYF. The CDR3 coding sequence is TGTGCCAGCAGCCGGCCAGGGAAGGATGATACGCAGTATTTT.

V and J are TRBV5-4 and TRBJ2-7; possibly TRBD1 for D (5 bases). Germline values: CDR1 SGHNT, CDR2 YYREEE (reference sequence). The CDR3 is 13 amino acids. The germline V and J ends were trimmed by 2 bases and 5 bases, with 11 bases remaining between them. The chain's CDR3 is CASSFSSGHEQYF. Here the CDR3 DNA reads TGTGCCAGCAGCTTCTCTTCAGGGCACGAGCAGTACTTC.

The J gene is TRBJ1-2, the V gene TRBV6-5; tentatively, D is TRBD1 (5 bases). Per the germline V gene, CDR1 is MNHEY and CDR2 is SVGAGI. The CDR3 consists of 13 residues. Trimming stripped 0 bases from V and 4 bases from J, with 6 bases between. In DNA, the CDR3 is TGTGCCAGCAGTTACTCAGGGGTCTATGGCTACACCTTC. This translates into CASSYSGVYGYTF.

The chain combines TRBV6-5 with TRBJ1-1, with D unclear. CDR3 length equals 14 residues. V dropped 6 bases and J dropped 0 bases, with 11 bases sitting between them. The germline gives CDR1 MNHEY, CDR2 SVGAGI. CDR3 amino acids: CASSSTAMNTEAFF. The CDR3 DNA sequence: TGTGCCAGCAGCTCGACGGCTATGAACACTGAAGCTTTCTTT.

The CDR3 nucleotides read TGTGCCAGCAGCACACAGGGGAACACTGAAGCTTTCTTT. Translating gives CASSTQGNTEAFF. This sequence joins TRBV11-3 and TRBJ1-1; tentatively, D is TRBD1 (6 bases). Germline CDR1 SGHNT, CDR2 YENEEA. Trimming took 5 bases from V and 1 from J, leaving 8 bases between them. The length of the CDR3 is 13 residues.

In this sample, this clone turned up once. V usage is TRBV9 and J usage is TRBJ1-2; D call uncertain. The CDR3 covers 11 residues. The germline V and J ends were trimmed by 4 bases and 13 bases, with 14 bases remaining between them. CDR1 is SGDLS and CDR2 is YYNGEE in the germline V gene. DNA of the CDR3: TGTGCCAGCAGCCGTGACACTGTAACCACCTTC. This gives the protein CASSRDTVTTF.

This clone was counted only a few times. The chain carries TRBV2 and TRBJ1-4; 7 bases fit TRBD1. Losses at the gene ends were 6 bases for V and 7 bases for J; bases not matched to a gene: 5. CDR1 and CDR2 (germline): SNHLY, FYNNEI. The length of the CDR3 is 13 residues. CDR3 nucleotides: TGTGCCAGCAGCCCGGACAGGAGTGAAAAACTGTTTTTT. This translates into CASSPDRSEKLFF.

The gene calls are TRBV7-2 and TRBJ1-1, with D maybe TRBD1 (5 bases). Trimming left V 0 bases short and J 5 bases short, with 10 bases between. The CDR3 runs to 14 residues. Germline V gene sequence: CDR1 SGHTA, CDR2 FQGNSA. The DNA for the CDR3 is TGTGCCAGCAGCTTAGCGTGGGGGTGGACTGAAGCTTTCTTT. Protein sequence: CASSLAWGWTEAFF.